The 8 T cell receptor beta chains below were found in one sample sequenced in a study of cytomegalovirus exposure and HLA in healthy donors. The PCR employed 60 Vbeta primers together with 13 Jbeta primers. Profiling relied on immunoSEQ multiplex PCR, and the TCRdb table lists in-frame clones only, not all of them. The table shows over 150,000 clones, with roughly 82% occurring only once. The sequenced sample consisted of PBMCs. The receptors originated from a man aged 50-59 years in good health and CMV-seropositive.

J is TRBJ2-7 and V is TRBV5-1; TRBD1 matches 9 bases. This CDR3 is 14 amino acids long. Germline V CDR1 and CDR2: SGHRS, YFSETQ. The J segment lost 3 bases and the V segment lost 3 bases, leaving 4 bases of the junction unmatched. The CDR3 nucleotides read TGCGCCAGCAGCTCACAGGGGGCGAGCTACGAGCAGTACTTC. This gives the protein CASSSQGASYEQYF.

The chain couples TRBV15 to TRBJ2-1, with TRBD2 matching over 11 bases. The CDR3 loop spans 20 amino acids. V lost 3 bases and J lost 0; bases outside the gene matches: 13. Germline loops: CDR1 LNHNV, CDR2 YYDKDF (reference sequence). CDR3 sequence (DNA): TGTGCCACCAGCAGCAAAATCGGACTAGCGGGTATACACTCCTACAATGAGCAGTTCTTC. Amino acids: CATSSKIGLAGIHSYNEQFF.

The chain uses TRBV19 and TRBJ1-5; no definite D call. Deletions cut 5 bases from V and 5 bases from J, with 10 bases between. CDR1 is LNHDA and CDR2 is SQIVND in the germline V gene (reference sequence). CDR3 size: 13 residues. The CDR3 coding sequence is TGTGCCAGTAGTCCCGAGAGATATCAGCCCCAGCATTTT. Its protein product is CASSPERYQPQHF.

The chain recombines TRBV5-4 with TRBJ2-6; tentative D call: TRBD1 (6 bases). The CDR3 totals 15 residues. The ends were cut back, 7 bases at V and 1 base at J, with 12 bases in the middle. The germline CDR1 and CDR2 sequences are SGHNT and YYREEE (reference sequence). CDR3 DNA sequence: TGTGCCAGCGTAGAAGGGGGATCTGGGGCCAACGTCCTGACTTTC. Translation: CASVEGGSGANVLTF.

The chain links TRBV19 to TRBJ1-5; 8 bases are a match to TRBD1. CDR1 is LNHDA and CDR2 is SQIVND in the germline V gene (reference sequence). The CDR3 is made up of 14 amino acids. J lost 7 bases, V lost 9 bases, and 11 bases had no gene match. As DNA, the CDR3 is TGTGCCAGCTGCGGTCAGGGGGCATCCCAGCCCCAGCATTTT. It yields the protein CASCGQGASQPQHF.

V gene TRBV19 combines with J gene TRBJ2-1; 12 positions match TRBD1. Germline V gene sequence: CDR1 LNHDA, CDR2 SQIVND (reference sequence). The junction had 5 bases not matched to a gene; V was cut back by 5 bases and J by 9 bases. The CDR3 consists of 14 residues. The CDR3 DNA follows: TGTGCCAGTAGTGGGGGACAGGGGGCTAGTGAGCAGTTCTTC. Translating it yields CASSGGQGASEQFF.

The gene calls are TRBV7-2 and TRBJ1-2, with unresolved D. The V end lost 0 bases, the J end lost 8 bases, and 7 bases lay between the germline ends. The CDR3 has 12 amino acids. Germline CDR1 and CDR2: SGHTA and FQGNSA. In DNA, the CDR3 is TGTGCCAGCAGCTTAGCAGGGAGCGGCTACACCTTC. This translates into CASSLAGSGYTF.

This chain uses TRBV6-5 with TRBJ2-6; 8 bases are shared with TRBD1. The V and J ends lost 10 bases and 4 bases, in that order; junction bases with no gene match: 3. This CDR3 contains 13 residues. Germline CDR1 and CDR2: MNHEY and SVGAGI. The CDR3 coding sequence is TGTGCCACCCAGGGGGCAGGGGCCAACGTCCTGACTTTC. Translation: CATQGAGANVLTF.